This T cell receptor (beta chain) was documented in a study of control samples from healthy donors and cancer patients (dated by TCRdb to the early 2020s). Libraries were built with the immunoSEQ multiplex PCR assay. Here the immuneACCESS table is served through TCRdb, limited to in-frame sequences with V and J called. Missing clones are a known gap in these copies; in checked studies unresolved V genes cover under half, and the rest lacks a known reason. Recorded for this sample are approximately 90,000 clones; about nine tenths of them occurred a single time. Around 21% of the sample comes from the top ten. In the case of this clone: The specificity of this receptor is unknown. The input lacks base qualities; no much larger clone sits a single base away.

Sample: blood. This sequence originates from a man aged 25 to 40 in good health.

The CDR3 reads CASMGGPVSGNTIYF. The DNA is as follows: TGTGCCAGCATGGGGGGACCCGTCTCTGGAAACACCATATATTTT. This chain joins TRBV7-9 to TRBJ1-3; TRBD1 could be the D gene, as 5 bases match. V loses 7 bases, J loses 0 bases, and the germline ends lie 13 bases apart. Taken from the germline V gene (reference sequence), the CDR1 and CDR2 loops are SEHNR and FQNEAQ. From the cysteine up to the phenylalanine, the CDR3 has a length of 15 residues. Here the CDR3 DNA is all that survives: 45 bases in frame from base 1.